The next 20 T cell receptor beta chains were all read from a single sample in a study of T cell responses to AZD1222 COVID-19 vaccine. Repertoires were generated with immunoSEQ multiplex PCR, while TCRdb's copy carries only in-frame clones and drops some. The table has roughly 120,000 clones, 70% to 90% seen once; the top ten hold approximately 6.6%. The sample here was peripheral blood, taken on day 0 of AZD1222 vaccination. The receptors originated from an adult in good health.

The gene calls are TRBV4-2 and TRBJ1-4; D might be TRBD1 (5 bases). Germline values: CDR1 LGHNA, CDR2 YNFKEQ. V was cut by 1 base and J by 5 bases, with 14 bases left in between. This CDR3 contains 16 residues. The CDR3 DNA reads as TGTGCCAGCAGCCAAGGGGGCAGAATCTCCAATGAAAAACTGTTTTTT. Protein product: CASSQGGRISNEKLFF.

This chain connects TRBV2 to TRBJ1-2; no clear D gene. The CDR3 extends over 14 amino acids. Germline V CDR1 and CDR2: SNHLY, FYNNEI. The ends were cut back, 1 base at V and 0 bases at J, with 6 bases in the middle. This chain's CDR3 is CASSEVGANYGYTF. CDR3 DNA: TGTGCCAGCAGTGAAGTAGGAGCTAACTATGGCTACACCTTC.

The rearrangement joins TRBV25-1 to TRBJ2-7; D is uncertain. Between the trimmed V and J ends, which lost 4 bases and 1 base, there was a span of 17 bases. Germline V gene data show CDR1 as MGHDK and CDR2 as SYGVNS. The CDR3 covers 16 residues. CDR3: CASSVSVTERSYEQYF. Here the CDR3 DNA reads TGTGCCAGCAGTGTATCGGTGACGGAGAGGTCCTACGAGCAGTACTTC.

The rearrangement joins TRBV18 to TRBJ1-2; 7 nucleotides line up with TRBD1. The CDR3 spans 15 residues. Unmatched junction bases numbered 4, after V lost 3 bases and J lost 0 bases. Germline CDR1 KGHSH, CDR2 LQKENI. The CDR3 DNA is TGTGCCAGCTCACCTTCTCAGGGGGCTAACTATGGCTACACCTTC. Amino acid sequence: CASSPSQGANYGYTF.

CDR3 nucleotides: TGTGCCAGCAGCCCGCTTTTCGGCACCGGGGAGCTGTTTTTT. It encodes CASSPLFGTGELFF. The chain joins TRBV4-2 to TRBJ2-2; D remains unclear. Trimming removed 4 bases from V and 4 bases from J, with 10 bases in between. Germline V CDR1 and CDR2: LGHNA, YNFKEQ. CDR3 size: 14 residues.

The chain is built from TRBV19 and TRBJ1-5, with 8 bases matching TRBD1. V shed 7 bases and J 6 bases; nucleotides not matched to a gene: 11. The V gene's germline CDR1 is LNHDA and CDR2 SQIVND (reference sequence). CDR3 length: 15 residues. CDR3 protein: CASNPTGELGQPQHF. DNA of the CDR3: TGTGCCAGTAACCCGACAGGGGAATTAGGTCAGCCCCAGCATTTT.

The CDR3 DNA reads as TGTGCCAGCAGTTTTGGGGGAAGGGACATTCAGTACTTC. Translating it yields CASSFGGRDIQYF. V and J are TRBV28 and TRBJ2-4; the D call may be TRBD1 or TRBD2 (5 bases each). Germline CDR1 is MDHEN and CDR2 is SYDVKM. V dropped 3 bases and J dropped 8 bases, with 11 bases sitting between them. The CDR3 is made up of 13 amino acids.

The rearrangement links TRBV7-2 to TRBJ1-1; D not resolved. The V gene lost 4 bases and the J gene lost 4 bases, with 19 bases spanning the gap. The CDR3 is 16 residues long. Germline loops: CDR1 SGHTA, CDR2 FQGNSA. CDR3: CASSYPGRVLTTEAFF. The CDR3 bases are TGTGCCAGCAGCTATCCGGGGAGGGTGCTTACCACTGAAGCTTTCTTT.

This clone was found once. This chain uses TRBV6-2 or TRBV6-3 with TRBJ2-7; D gene unclear. The CDR3 is made up of 13 amino acids. Germline assignment: CDR1 MNHEY and CDR2 SVGEGT. Trimming pared 2 bases from V and 3 bases from J, leaving 8 bases between. The CDR3 loop is CASSYQSDYEQYF. Here the CDR3 DNA reads TGTGCCAGCAGTTACCAGTCAGACTACGAGCAGTACTTC.

The table lists this clone with a count of one. The chain joins TRBV3-1 (or the pseudogene TRBV3-2) to TRBJ2-5, with D uncertain. This CDR3 has 13 residues. Germline V gene data show CDR1 as LGHDT and CDR2 as YNNKEL (reference sequence). Deletions cut 5 bases from V and 7 bases from J, with 14 bases between. CDR3 residues: CASSTLSRWTQYF. DNA for the CDR3: TGTGCCAGCAGCACACTCAGCCGGTGGACCCAGTACTTC.

This chain links TRBV5-1 with TRBJ2-2; 8 nucleotides agree with TRBD1. J lost 5 bases, V lost 7 bases, and 7 bases had no gene match. CDR1 and CDR2 (germline): SGHRS, YFSETQ. The CDR3 sequence is 14 residues long. Here the CDR3 DNA reads TGCGCCAGCCGAATGCGACAGGGGACCGGGGAGCTGTTTTTT. It translates to CASRMRQGTGELFF. The entire variable domain, with the rest obtained from reference TRBV5-1 and TRBJ2-2, is as follows: KAGVTQTPRYLIKTRGQQVTLSCSPISGHRSVSWYQQTPGQGLQFLFEYFSETQRNKGNFPGRFSGRQFSNSRSEMNVSTLELGDSALYLCASRMRQGTGELFFGEGSRLTVL.

V gene TRBV5-8 combines with J gene TRBJ1-6, with D unresolved. Trimming stripped 3 bases from V and 2 bases from J, with 6 bases between. CDR1 and CDR2 (germline): SGHTS, YDEGEE. This CDR3 is 14 amino acids long. For the CDR3, the DNA is TGTGCCAGCAGCTCGGACGCCTATAATTCACCCCTCCACTTT. The encoded protein is CASSSDAYNSPLHF.

CDR3 sequence (DNA): TGTGCCAGCAGCCAAGATCGGCCTATCGGGGGTCTCTTAAACACTGAAGCTTTCTTT. Its protein is CASSQDRPIGGLLNTEAFF. The chain recombines TRBV3-1 (or the pseudogene TRBV3-2) with TRBJ1-1, with a tentative D call TRBD1 (5 bases). This CDR3 is 19 amino acids long. The V gene's germline CDR1 is LGHDT and CDR2 YNNKEL (reference sequence). Trimming pared 0 bases from V and 2 bases from J, leaving 22 bases between.

This chain connects TRBV6-5 to TRBJ1-1; D call uncertain. The CDR3 extends over 12 amino acids. The V and J ends lost 6 bases and 7 bases respectively, with 12 bases between them. Germline-derived CDR1 and CDR2 are MNHEY and SVGAGI. In DNA, the CDR3 is TGTGCCAGCAGAAGGACGGAGATTGAAGCTTTCTTT. Amino acid sequence: CASRRTEIEAFF.

The chain joins TRBV6-1 to TRBJ1-6; 8 bases map to TRBD1. The CDR3 extends over 15 amino acids. V gave up 1 base and J gave up 10 bases; unmatched junction bases: 6. Germline V gives CDR1 MNHNS, CDR2 SASEGT. The DNA for the CDR3 is TGTGCCAGCAGTGAAGTTGGACAGGGTGGGTCACCCCTCCACTTT. As protein: CASSEVGQGGSPLHF.

J is TRBJ2-3 and V is TRBV3-1 (or the pseudogene TRBV3-2), with a possible D match to TRBD2 (6 bases). CDR1 LGHDT and CDR2 YNNKEL come from the germline V gene (reference sequence). The CDR3 length is 15 residues. With 4 bases removed from V and 0 bases from J, the gap between germline ends came to 11 bases. The chain's CDR3 is CASSRSGGSTDTQYF. Here the CDR3 DNA reads TGTGCCAGCAGCCGATCTGGGGGGAGCACAGATACGCAGTATTTT.

This chain joins TRBV7-6 and TRBJ1-2, with TRBD1 matching 11 bases. The V and J ends lost 10 bases and 5 bases, in that order; junction bases with no gene match: 3. Germline CDR1 reads SGHVS; CDR2 reads FNYEAQ. The CDR3 consists of 12 residues. CDR3: CATRDRGYGYTF. CDR3 coding DNA: TGTGCCACCAGGGACAGGGGGTATGGCTACACCTTC.

This rearrangement joins TRBV19 to TRBJ2-1, with D perhaps TRBD1 (6 bases). The CDR3 is made up of 15 amino acids. V was shortened by 1 base and J by 9 bases, with 16 bases between the two germline ends. Germline CDR1 is LNHDA and CDR2 is SQIVND (reference sequence). The CDR3 is CASSIGGNRAIEQFF. In DNA form, the CDR3 reads TGTGCCAGTAGTATAGGGGGAAACAGGGCTATTGAGCAGTTCTTC.

The chain couples TRBV28 to TRBJ2-1; D is unclear. Germline V CDR1 and CDR2: MDHEN, SYDVKM. This CDR3 has 14 residues. Trimming cost V 4 bases and J 4 bases, with 11 bases left between them. CDR3 amino acids: CASSSRTAYNEQFF. In nucleotides, the CDR3 is TGTGCCAGCAGTTCTCGGACGGCTTACAATGAGCAGTTCTTC.

The chain uses TRBV5-4 and TRBJ2-1; 12 bases are shared with TRBD2. V shed 4 bases, J shed 13 bases, and the junction held 6 bases outside the gene matches. From germline, CDR1 is SGHNT and CDR2 YYREEE (reference sequence). This CDR3 is built from 13 residues. The CDR3: CASSLRLAGVQFF. CDR3 nucleotides: TGTGCCAGCAGCCTCCGACTAGCGGGGGTTCAGTTCTTC. Together with reference TRBV5-4 and TRBJ2-1, the CDR3 gives the full variable domain: ETGVTQSPTHLIKTRGQQVTLRCSSQSGHNTVSWYQQALGQGPQFIFQYYREEENGRGNFPPRFSGLQFPNYSSELNVNALELDDSALYLCASSLRLAGVQFFGPGTRLTVL.